The present entry profiles one T cell receptor (beta chain) with its context. Antigen: not known. This entry comes from a study of siplizumab effects on memory and regulatory T cells. Points from the study as a whole: Among alloreactive clones, only a minor fraction mapped to unstimulated subsets.

Clones were sequenced by immunoSEQ multiplex PCR, and TCRdb holds only the in-frame ones, with some missing. The sample holds roughly 69,000 clones, approximately 82% seen once. The CDR3 covers 15 residues. Germline CDR1 SEHNR, CDR2 FQNEAQ (reference sequence). The J segment lost 4 bases and the V segment lost 4 bases, leaving 5 bases of the junction unmatched. The chain combines TRBV7-9 with TRBJ2-1; 9 positions match TRBD1. The sequenced sample was memory CD4+ T cells sorted from blood. This sequence originates from a human donor in good health. Here the CDR3 reads CASSSGDRAYNEQFF. The CDR3 coding sequence is TGTGCCAGCAGCTCCGGGGACAGGGCATACAATGAGCAGTTCTTC.